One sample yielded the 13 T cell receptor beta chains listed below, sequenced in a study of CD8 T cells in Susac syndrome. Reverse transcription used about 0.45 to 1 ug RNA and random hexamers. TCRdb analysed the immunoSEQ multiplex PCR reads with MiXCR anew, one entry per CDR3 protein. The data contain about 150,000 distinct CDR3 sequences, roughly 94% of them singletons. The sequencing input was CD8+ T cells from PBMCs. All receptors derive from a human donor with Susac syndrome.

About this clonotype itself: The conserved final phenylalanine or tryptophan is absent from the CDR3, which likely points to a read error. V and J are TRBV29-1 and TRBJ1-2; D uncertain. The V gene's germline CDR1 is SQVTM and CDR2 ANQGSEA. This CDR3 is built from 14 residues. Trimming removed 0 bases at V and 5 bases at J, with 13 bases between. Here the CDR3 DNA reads TGCAGCGTTGAAGACAGGACCGGGAGGTATGGCTACACCCTC. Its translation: CSVEDRTGRYGYTL.

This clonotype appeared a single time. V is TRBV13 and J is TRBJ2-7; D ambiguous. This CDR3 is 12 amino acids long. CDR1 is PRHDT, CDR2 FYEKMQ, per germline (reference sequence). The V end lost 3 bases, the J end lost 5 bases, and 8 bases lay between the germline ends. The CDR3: CASSFVDNEQYF. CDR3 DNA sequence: TGTGCCAGCAGCTTCGTCGACAACGAGCAGTACTTC.

CDR3 nucleotides: TGTGGATTGAGGACAGACCTAGATGGCTACACCTTC. Amino acids: CGLRTDLDGYTF. The J gene is TRBJ1-2, the V gene TRBV28, with D possibly being TRBD1 (6 bases). There are 12 residues in the CDR3. CDR1 is MDHEN and CDR2 is SYDVKM in the germline V gene.

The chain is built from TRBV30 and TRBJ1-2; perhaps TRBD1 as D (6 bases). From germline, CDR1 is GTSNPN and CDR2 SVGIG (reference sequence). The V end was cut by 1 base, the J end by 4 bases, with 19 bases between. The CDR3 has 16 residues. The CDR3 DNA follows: TGTGCCTGGAGTGCTAGGTGGGGGCGCTTTCCCTATGGCTACACCTTC. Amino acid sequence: CAWSARWGRFPYGYTF.

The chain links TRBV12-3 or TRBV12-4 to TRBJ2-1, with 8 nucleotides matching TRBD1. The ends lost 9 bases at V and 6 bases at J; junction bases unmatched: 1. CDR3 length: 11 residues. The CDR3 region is CASGQGNEQFF. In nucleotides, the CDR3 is TGTGCCAGTGGACAGGGCAATGAGCAGTTCTTC.

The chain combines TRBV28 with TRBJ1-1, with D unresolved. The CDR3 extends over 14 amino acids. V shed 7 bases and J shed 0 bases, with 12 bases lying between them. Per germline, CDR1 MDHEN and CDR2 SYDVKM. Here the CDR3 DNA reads TGTGCCAGCACCCAGTCAGGTTTGAACACTGAAGCTTTCTTT. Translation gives CASTQSGLNTEAFF. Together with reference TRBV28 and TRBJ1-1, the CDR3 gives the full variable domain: DVKVTQSSRYLVKRTGEKVFLECVQDMDHENMFWYRQDPGLGLRLIYFSYDVKMKEKGDIPEGYSVSREKKERFSLILESASTNQTSMYLCASTQSGLNTEAFFGQGTRLTVV.

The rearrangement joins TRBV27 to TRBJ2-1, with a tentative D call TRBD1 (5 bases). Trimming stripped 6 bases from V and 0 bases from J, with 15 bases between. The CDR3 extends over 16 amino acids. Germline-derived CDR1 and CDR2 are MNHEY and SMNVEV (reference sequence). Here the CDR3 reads CASSNQGWASYNEQFF. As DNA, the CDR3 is TGTGCCAGCAGCAATCAGGGTTGGGCCTCCTACAATGAGCAGTTCTTC.

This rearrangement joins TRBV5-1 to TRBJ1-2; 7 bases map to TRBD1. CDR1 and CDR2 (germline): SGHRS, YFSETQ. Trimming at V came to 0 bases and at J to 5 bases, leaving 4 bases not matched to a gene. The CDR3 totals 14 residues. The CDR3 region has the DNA TGCGCCAGCAGCTTGGTCGGACAGGCATATGGCTACACCTTC. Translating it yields CASSLVGQAYGYTF.

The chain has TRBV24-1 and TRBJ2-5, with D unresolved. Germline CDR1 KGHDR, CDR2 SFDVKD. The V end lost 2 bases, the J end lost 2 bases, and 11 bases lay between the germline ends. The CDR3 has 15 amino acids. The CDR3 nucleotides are TGTGCCACCAGTGATTCGTTCTGGGAACAAGAGACCCAGTACTTC. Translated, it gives CATSDSFWEQETQYF.

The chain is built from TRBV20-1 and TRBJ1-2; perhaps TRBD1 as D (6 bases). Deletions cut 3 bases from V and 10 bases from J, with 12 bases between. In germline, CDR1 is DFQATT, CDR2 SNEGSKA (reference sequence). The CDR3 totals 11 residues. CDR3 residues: CSAREQGFYTF. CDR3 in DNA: TGCAGTGCTAGGGAGCAGGGGTTCTACACCTTC.

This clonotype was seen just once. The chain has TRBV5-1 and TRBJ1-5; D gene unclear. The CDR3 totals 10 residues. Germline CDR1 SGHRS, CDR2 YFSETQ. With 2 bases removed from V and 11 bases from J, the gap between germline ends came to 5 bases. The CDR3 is CASSFLSQHF. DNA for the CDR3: TGCGCCAGCAGCTTTTTGTCCCAGCATTTT.

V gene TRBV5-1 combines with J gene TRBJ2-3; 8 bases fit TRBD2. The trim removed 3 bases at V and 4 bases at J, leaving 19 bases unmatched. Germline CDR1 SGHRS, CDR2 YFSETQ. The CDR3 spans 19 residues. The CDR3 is CASSSQTESTSAVADTQYF. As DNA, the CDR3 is TGCGCCAGCAGCTCACAAACCGAATCGACTAGCGCCGTTGCAGATACGCAGTATTTT. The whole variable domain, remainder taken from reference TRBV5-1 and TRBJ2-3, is KAGVTQTPRYLIKTRGQQVTLSCSPISGHRSVSWYQQTPGQGLQFLFEYFSETQRNKGNFPGRFSGRQFSNSRSEMNVSTLELGDSALYLCASSSQTESTSAVADTQYFGPGTRLTVL.

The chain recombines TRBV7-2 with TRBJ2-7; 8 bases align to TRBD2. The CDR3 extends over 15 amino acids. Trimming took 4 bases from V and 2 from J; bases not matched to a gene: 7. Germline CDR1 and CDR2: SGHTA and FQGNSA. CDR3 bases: TGTGCCAGCAGCTCCACGCTAGCGGGCACCTACGAGCAGTACTTC. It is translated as CASSSTLAGTYEQYF.